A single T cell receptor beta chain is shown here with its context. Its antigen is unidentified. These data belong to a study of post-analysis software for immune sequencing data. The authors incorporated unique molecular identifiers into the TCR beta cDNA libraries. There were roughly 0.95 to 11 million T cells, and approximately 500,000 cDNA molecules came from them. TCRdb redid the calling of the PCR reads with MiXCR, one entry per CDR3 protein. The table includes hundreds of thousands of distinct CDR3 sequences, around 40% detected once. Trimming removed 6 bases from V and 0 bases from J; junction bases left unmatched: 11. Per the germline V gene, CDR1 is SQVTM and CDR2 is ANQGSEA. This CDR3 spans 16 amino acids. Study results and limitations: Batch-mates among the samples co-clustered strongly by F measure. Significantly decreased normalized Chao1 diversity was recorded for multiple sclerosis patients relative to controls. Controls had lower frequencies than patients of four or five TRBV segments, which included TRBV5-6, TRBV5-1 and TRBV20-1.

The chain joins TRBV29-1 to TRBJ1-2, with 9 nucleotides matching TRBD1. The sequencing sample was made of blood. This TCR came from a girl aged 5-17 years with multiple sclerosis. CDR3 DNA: TGCAGCGTCGTGGGACAGGGTCTTCTCTCTAACTATGGCTACACCTTC. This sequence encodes CSVVGQGLLSNYGYTF.